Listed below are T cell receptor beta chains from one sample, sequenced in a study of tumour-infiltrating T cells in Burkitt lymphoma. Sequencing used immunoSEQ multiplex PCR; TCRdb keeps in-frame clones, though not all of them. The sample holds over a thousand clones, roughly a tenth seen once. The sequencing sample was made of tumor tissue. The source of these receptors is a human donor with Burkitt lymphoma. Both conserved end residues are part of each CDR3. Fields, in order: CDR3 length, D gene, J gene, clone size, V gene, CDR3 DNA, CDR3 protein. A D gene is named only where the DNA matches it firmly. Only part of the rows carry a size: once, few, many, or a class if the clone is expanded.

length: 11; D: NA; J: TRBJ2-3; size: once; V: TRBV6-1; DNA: TGTGCCAGCAAAGGGAAAGATACGCAGTATTTT; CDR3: CASKGKDTQYF
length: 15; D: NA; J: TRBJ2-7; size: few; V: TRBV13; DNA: TGTGCCAGCAGCTTAGCTTCGGGGGGCCCCTACGAGCAGTACTTC; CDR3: CASSLASGGPYEQYF
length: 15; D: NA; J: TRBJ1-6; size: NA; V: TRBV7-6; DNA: TGTGCCAGCAGCTCAACCCCCTCCTATAATTCACCCCTCCACTTT; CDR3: CASSSTPSYNSPLHF
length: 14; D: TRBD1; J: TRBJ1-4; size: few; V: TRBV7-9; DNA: TGTGCCAGCAGCTGGGACAGGGAGGATGAAAAACTGTTTTTT; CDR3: CASSWDREDEKLFF
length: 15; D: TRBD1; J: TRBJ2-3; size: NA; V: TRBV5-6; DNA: TGTGCCAGCAGCCCGGACAGGGAAGGAGTAGATACGCAGTATTTT; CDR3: CASSPDREGVDTQYF
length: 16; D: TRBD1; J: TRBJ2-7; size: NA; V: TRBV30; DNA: TGTGCCTGGAAAAGTAAGGGGACAGGGACCTCCTACGAGCAGTACTTC; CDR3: CAWKSKGTGTSYEQYF
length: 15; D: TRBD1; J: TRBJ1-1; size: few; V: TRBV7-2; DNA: TGTGCCAGCAGCCTGGGGTCCACAGGGGCGTGGGAAGCTTTCTTT; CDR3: CASSLGSTGAWEAFF
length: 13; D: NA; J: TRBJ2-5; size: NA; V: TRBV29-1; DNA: TGCAGCGTTGTGAGGTCACCCGGGGCGACCCAGTACTTC; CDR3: CSVVRSPGATQYF